The 7 T cell receptor beta chains below were found in one sample sequenced in a study of early T cells in non-severe SARS-CoV-2 infection. TCRdb passed the 5' RACE reads through MiXCR, listing each CDR3 protein once. The data contain about 69,000 distinct CDR3 sequences, under 9.5% of them singletons. Sequences were obtained from whole blood. These receptor sequences come from an adult who was a healthcare worker with PCR-confirmed SARS-CoV-2 infection or an uninfected control (not recorded which).

This clonotype appeared a few times. The rearrangement uses TRBV11-2 and TRBJ2-2, with TRBD1 matching over 7 bases. Germline CDR1 and CDR2: SGHAT and FQNNGV. Trimming cost V 5 bases and J 4 bases; bases outside gene matches: 4. The CDR3 contains 14 residues. The CDR3: CASSLDRTTGELFF. The CDR3 DNA is TGTGCCAGCAGCCTGGACAGGACCACCGGGGAGCTGTTTTTT.

This clonotype was counted ten times or more. This chain joins TRBV20-1 and TRBJ1-1, with no clear D. Germline CDR1 reads DFQATT; CDR2 reads SNEGSKA (reference sequence). The CDR3 spans 10 residues. V was pared by 5 bases and J by 5 bases, with 6 bases between. CDR3 in amino acids: CSAGKTEAFF. Here the CDR3 DNA reads TGCAGTGCTGGGAAGACTGAAGCTTTCTTT.

The rearrangement uses TRBV11-2 and TRBJ2-3; tentative D call: TRBD1 (5 bases). V dropped 6 bases and J dropped 6 bases, with 16 bases sitting between them. CDR1 is SGHAT, CDR2 FQNNGV, per germline. This CDR3 region has 14 residues. The CDR3 spells CASRRQPASDTQYF. Written as DNA, the CDR3 is TGTGCCAGCAGGAGACAGCCCGCGAGTGATACGCAGTATTTT.

The CDR3 is CASSPPSVNTEAFF. The CDR3 coding sequence is TGTGCCAGCTCACCGCCTTCGGTGAACACTGAAGCTTTCTTT. J is TRBJ1-1 and V is TRBV18; D is uncertain. The germline V gene encodes CDR1 KGHSH and CDR2 LQKENI. Trimming cost V 3 bases and J 0 bases, with 8 bases left between them. This CDR3 comprises 14 residues.

In this sample, this clonotype turned up a few times. The chain recombines TRBV2 with TRBJ2-7, with D possibly TRBD1 on 6 matching bases. V was clipped by 7 bases and J by 6 bases, with 13 bases between them. This CDR3 has 12 residues. The germline V gene has CDR1 SNHLY and CDR2 FYNNEI. The CDR3 loop reads CASTGQFSEQYF. The DNA for the CDR3 is TGTGCCAGCACAGGACAGTTTAGCGAGCAGTACTTC.

This clonotype was observed a handful of times. The V gene is TRBV27, the J gene TRBJ1-2, with D possibly TRBD1 on 5 matching bases. Germline V gives CDR1 MNHEY, CDR2 SMNVEV (reference sequence). This CDR3 region has 18 residues. V dropped 6 bases and J dropped 3 bases, with 26 bases sitting between them. The CDR3 spells CASSQIGQGRAPHYGYTF. CDR3 in DNA: TGTGCCAGCAGCCAAATCGGTCAGGGTCGGGCCCCCCACTATGGCTACACCTTC.

This chain uses TRBV7-2 with TRBJ1-2; the D is unclear. In germline, CDR1 is SGHTA, CDR2 FQGNSA. Trimming cost V 1 base and J 3 bases, with 12 bases left between them. There are 15 residues in the CDR3. The CDR3 coding sequence is TGTGCCAGCAGCTTAGATGGGGAAGATTACTATGGCTACACCTTC. It encodes CASSLDGEDYYGYTF.